Listed here are 16 T cell receptor beta chains from one sample, sequenced in a study of blood T cell repertoires in COVID-19. Profiling relied on immunoSEQ multiplex PCR, and the TCRdb table lists in-frame clones only, not all of them. The sample gives a few hundred thousand clones, over 75% of which show up once; 2% to 3% is in the top ten. Sequences were obtained from PBMCs or T cells enriched from blood (not recorded which). The receptors here all came from a woman aged 18-29 years who had recovered from COVID-19.

The V and J genes are TRBV6-5 and TRBJ2-2; D call uncertain. CDR1 MNHEY and CDR2 SVGAGI come from the germline V gene. The CDR3 contains 15 residues. V was shortened by 2 bases and J by 2 bases, with 9 bases between the two germline ends. Here the CDR3 reads CASSYTELNTGELFF. The CDR3 DNA sequence: TGTGCCAGCAGTTACACGGAGTTAAACACCGGGGAGCTGTTTTTT.

This clone was found once. The V and J genes are TRBV6-6 and TRBJ2-7; 8 nucleotides match TRBD1. Germline-derived CDR1 and CDR2 are MNHNY and SVGAGI (reference sequence). V was pared by 2 bases and J by 2 bases, with 5 bases of the junction left unmatched. This CDR3 region has 15 residues. CDR3 sequence: CASSYVQGATYEQYF. CDR3 nucleotides: TGTGCCAGCAGTTACGTGCAGGGGGCAACCTACGAGCAGTACTTC.

The genes are TRBV15 and TRBJ2-5; 11 nucleotides match TRBD2. Germline V CDR1 and CDR2: LNHNV, YYDKDF (reference sequence). The CDR3 is 17 amino acids. With V trimmed by 4 bases and J by 2 bases, 9 bases remained unmatched. Here the CDR3 DNA reads TGTGCCACCAGCACGGACCTAGCGGGGGGCCGTCAAGAGACCCAGTACTTC. Translated, it gives CATSTDLAGGRQETQYF.

This clone was seen a few times. The genes are TRBV20-1 and TRBJ1-2, with unresolved D. The length of the CDR3 is 11 residues. V gave up 2 bases and J gave up 6 bases, with 7 bases separating them. CDR1 and CDR2 (germline): DFQATT, SNEGSKA (reference sequence). CDR3 in DNA: TGCAGTGCTAGACTAACGAATGGCTACACCTTC. Protein: CSARLTNGYTF.

V is TRBV6-5 and J is TRBJ2-7; 9 bases are a match to TRBD1. From germline, CDR1 is MNHEY and CDR2 SVGAGI. The CDR3 is 12 amino acids. V shed 11 bases and J 2 bases; nucleotides not matched to a gene: 4. The CDR3 protein is CASRTGAYEQYF. The DNA of the CDR3 is TGTGCCTCCCGGACAGGGGCCTACGAGCAGTACTTC.

The genes are TRBV5-1 and TRBJ2-3; TRBD1 aligns across 11 bases. CDR3 length: 17 amino acids. The germline gives CDR1 SGHRS, CDR2 YFSETQ. V trimming: 5 bases; J trimming: 0 bases; junction bases outside the gene matches: 8. The CDR3 nucleotides are TGCGCCAGCAGTAAAGGACAGGGGGCCCTTAGCACAGATACGCAGTATTTT. This encodes CASSKGQGALSTDTQYF.

The chain is built from TRBV9 and TRBJ2-7; possibly TRBD1 for D (5 bases). Germline lookup yields CDR1 SGDLS and CDR2 YYNGEE. The CDR3 length is 13 residues. V was trimmed by 3 bases and J by 5 bases, leaving 12 bases between them. The CDR3 here is CASSGGVSNEQYF. CDR3 in DNA: TGTGCCAGCAGCGGGGGCGTATCCAACGAGCAGTACTTC.

V gene TRBV5-1 combines with J gene TRBJ2-3, with D maybe TRBD1 (5 bases). This CDR3 is 12 amino acids long. Trimming took 5 bases from V and 2 from J, leaving 6 bases between them. Per the germline V gene, CDR1 is SGHRS and CDR2 is YFSETQ. CDR3 protein: CASRQDTDTQYF. Written as DNA, the CDR3 is TGCGCCAGCAGACAGGACACAGATACGCAGTATTTT.

The chain links TRBV2 to TRBJ1-2, with 8 bases fitting TRBD1. The V and J ends lost 3 bases and 6 bases, in that order; junction bases with no gene match: 9. CDR1 SNHLY and CDR2 FYNNEI come from the germline V gene. The CDR3 is 15 residues long. The CDR3 DNA is TGTGCCAGCAGTGAGCGGCAGGGGGCGCGTAATGGCTACACCTTC. It encodes CASSERQGARNGYTF. Filled out from reference TRBV2 and TRBJ1-2, the complete variable domain reads EPEVTQTPSHQVTQMGQEVILRCVPISNHLYFYWYRQILGQKVEFLVSFYNNEISEKSEIFDDQFSVERPDGSNFTLKIRSTKLEDSAMYFCASSERQGARNGYTFGSGTRLTVV.

This clone was seen just once. V gene TRBV15 combines with J gene TRBJ1-5; 8 bases align to TRBD1. The CDR3 covers 18 residues. The V and J ends lost 0 bases and 7 bases, in that order; junction bases with no gene match: 14. Germline V CDR1 and CDR2: LNHNV, YYDKDF (reference sequence). As DNA, the CDR3 is TGTGCCACCAGCAGAGAAATGGGGACAGGAAGGTTGCAACAGCCCCAGCATTTT. Protein sequence: CATSREMGTGRLQQPQHF.

The rearrangement links TRBV5-8 to TRBJ1-5, with D unclear. CDR1 and CDR2 from the germline V gene are SGHTS and YDEGEE. The CDR3 totals 14 residues. The V end was cut by 3 bases, the J end by 3 bases, with 10 bases between. CDR3 region: CASSYRDLNQPQHF. The CDR3 DNA is TGTGCCAGCAGCTACCGGGATCTCAATCAGCCCCAGCATTTT. Based on the CDR3 plus reference TRBV5-8 and TRBJ1-5, the full variable domain is EAGVTQSPTHLIKTRGQQATLRCSPISGHTSVYWYQQALGLGLQFLLWYDEGEERNRGNFPPRFSGRQFPNYSSELNVNALELEDSALYLCASSYRDLNQPQHFGDGTRLSIL.

V gene TRBV6-5 combines with J gene TRBJ2-7; possibly TRBD2 for D (6 bases). Trimming left V 11 bases short and J 1 base short, with 15 bases between. The CDR3 is 13 amino acids. Germline V gene lookup returns CDR1 MNHEY and CDR2 SVGAGI. CDR3 DNA sequence: TGTGCCGTGGGGCTCGGGGGTTCCTACGAGCAGTACTTC. Amino acids: CAVGLGGSYEQYF.

The chain carries TRBV7-2 and TRBJ2-1, with 8 bases fitting TRBD2. The CDR3 loop spans 16 amino acids. V was clipped by 4 bases and J by 7 bases; unmatched bases: 12. Germline V gene lookup returns CDR1 SGHTA and CDR2 FQGNSA. CDR3 DNA: TGTGCCAGCAGCTCAAAAAGGTCGGCTAGCGGGAATGAGCAGTTCTTC. The encoded protein is CASSSKRSASGNEQFF.

V is TRBV29-1 and J is TRBJ1-3; 9 bases fit TRBD1. The V and J ends lost 7 bases and 3 bases, in that order; junction bases with no gene match: 4. This CDR3 has 13 residues. Germline assignment: CDR1 SQVTM and CDR2 ANQGSEA. CDR3 sequence: CSAGTGYGNTIYF. The CDR3 bases are TGCAGCGCCGGGACAGGGTATGGAAACACCATATATTTT.

The genes are TRBV2 and TRBJ2-7, with TRBD1 identical over 7 bases. V lost 5 bases to trimming and J lost 0 bases; unmatched junction nucleotides: 7. Germline CDR1 SNHLY, CDR2 FYNNEI. This CDR3 spans 15 amino acids. The CDR3 loop is CASSKRQGSSYEQYF. The CDR3 region has the DNA TGTGCCAGCAGTAAAAGACAGGGAAGCTCCTACGAGCAGTACTTC.

This chain uses TRBV9 with TRBJ2-5; TRBD2 might be the D (5 bases). CDR1 and CDR2 from the germline V gene are SGDLS and YYNGEE. The CDR3 runs to 15 residues. Trimming cost V 2 bases and J 2 bases, with 13 bases left between them. As DNA, the CDR3 is TGTGCCAGCAGCGTTATGGACTGGTCACAAGAGACCCAGTACTTC. Its translation: CASSVMDWSQETQYF.